What follows describes a single TCR beta chain. Each CDR3 protein gets one entry after TCRdb re-called the RT-PCR reads with MiXCR. The table includes about 700,000 distinct CDR3 sequences, 14% detected once. V was pared by 2 bases and J by 5 bases, with 11 bases between. The CDR3 has 14 residues. Germline V gene data show CDR1 as SGDLS and CDR2 as YYNGEE. This receptor was taken from a female donor in good health, serving as a healthy control. The sequencing sample was made of memory CD4+ T cells from blood. J is TRBJ2-1 and V is TRBV9; D is possibly TRBD2 (5 bases). The CDR3 reads CASSVSALNNEQFF. CDR3 in DNA: TGTGCCAGCAGCGTTAGCGCCCTTAACAATGAGCAGTTCTTC.